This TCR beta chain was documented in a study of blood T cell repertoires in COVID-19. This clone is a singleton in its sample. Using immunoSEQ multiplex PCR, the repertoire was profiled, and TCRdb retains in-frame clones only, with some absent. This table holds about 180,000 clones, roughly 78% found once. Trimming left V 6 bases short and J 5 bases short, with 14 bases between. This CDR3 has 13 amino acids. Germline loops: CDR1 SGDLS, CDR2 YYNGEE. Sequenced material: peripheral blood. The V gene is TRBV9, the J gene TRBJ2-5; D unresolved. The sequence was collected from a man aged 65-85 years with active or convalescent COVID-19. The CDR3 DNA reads TGTGCCAGCAATATTGTGCCCGGGGAGACCCAGTACTTC. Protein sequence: CASNIVPGETQYF.